These 10 T cell receptor beta chains were sequenced from one sample in a study of T cell responses to AZD1222 COVID-19 vaccine. Assay: immunoSEQ multiplex PCR; the TCRdb copy retains only in-frame clones and omits some. The sample carries about 180,000 clones, about 93% recorded once. Sequenced material: peripheral blood, taken 28 days after the second dose of the MenACWY control vaccine. The receptors shown here come from an adult who received the MenACWY meningococcal vaccine as a control.

V usage is TRBV7-3 and J usage is TRBJ2-5; D not certain. Per the germline V gene, CDR1 is SGHTA and CDR2 is FQGTGA. The CDR3 extends over 15 amino acids. V shed 5 bases and J shed 5 bases, with 18 bases lying between them. The CDR3 nucleotides are TGTGCCAGCAGCCCCGGACGCCCCGGCAGGGAGACCCAGTACTTC. This translates into CASSPGRPGRETQYF.

The V call is TRBV5-1, the J call TRBJ2-3; 10 bases are a match to TRBD2. This CDR3 region has 16 residues. V shed 4 bases, J shed 5 bases, and the junction held 10 bases outside the gene matches. Germline assignment: CDR1 SGHRS and CDR2 YFSETQ. The DNA for the CDR3 is TGCGCCAGCAGCAATCTAGCGGGGGCCCCGGGAGATACGCAGTATTTT. This gives the protein CASSNLAGAPGDTQYF.

The chain links TRBV6-5 to TRBJ2-3; no clear D. This CDR3 is 13 amino acids long. The ends were cut back, 2 bases at V and 12 bases at J, with 15 bases in the middle. Germline assignment: CDR1 MNHEY and CDR2 SVGAGI. DNA for the CDR3: TGTGCCAGCAGTTACGAACGCTCTTCTTCCCAGTATTTT. This translates into CASSYERSSSQYF.

The chain joins TRBV6-2 or TRBV6-3 to TRBJ2-3; tentative D call: TRBD1 (6 bases). Between the trimmed V and J ends, which lost 5 bases and 0 bases, there was a span of 12 bases. CDR3 length equals 15 residues. Germline V lookup: CDR1 MNHEY, CDR2 SVGEGT. The CDR3 region has the DNA TGTGCCAGCAGTACCGCAGGGGCTAGCACAGATACGCAGTATTTT. Translating gives CASSTAGASTDTQYF.

This chain connects TRBV15 to TRBJ1-3; tentatively, D is TRBD1 (5 bases). Germline V gene data show CDR1 as LNHNV and CDR2 as YYDKDF (reference sequence). This CDR3 region has 16 residues. V gave up 1 base and J gave up 0 bases, with 10 bases separating them. The CDR3 loop reads CATSRAQAFSGNTIYF. CDR3 DNA sequence: TGTGCCACCAGCAGAGCACAGGCATTCTCTGGAAACACCATATATTTT.

This clone has a single count. The J gene is TRBJ2-5, the V gene TRBV28; 8 bases map to TRBD2. CDR3 length: 15 amino acids. Germline lookup yields CDR1 MDHEN and CDR2 SYDVKM. J was trimmed by 4 bases and V by 5 bases; bases with no gene match: 9. CDR3 amino acids: CASSGSGELRETQYF. CDR3 nucleotide sequence: TGTGCCAGCAGTGGTAGCGGGGAACTCCGAGAGACCCAGTACTTC.

The rearrangement joins TRBV5-8 to TRBJ1-2; 10 bases are shared with TRBD1. Losses at the gene ends were 4 bases for V and 0 bases for J; bases not matched to a gene: 9. Germline loops: CDR1 SGHTS, CDR2 YDEGEE. CDR3 size: 17 residues. CDR3 nucleotide sequence: TGTGCCAGCAGCCCGACAGGGGGCGGACGTGCTAACTATGGCTACACCTTC. It specifies CASSPTGGGRANYGYTF. Full variable domain (missing parts from reference TRBV5-8 and TRBJ1-2): EAGVTQSPTHLIKTRGQQATLRCSPISGHTSVYWYQQALGLGLQFLLWYDEGEERNRGNFPPRFSGRQFPNYSSELNVNALELEDSALYLCASSPTGGGRANYGYTFGSGTRLTVV.

V is TRBV5-1 and J is TRBJ1-1, with 12 bases aligning to TRBD1. This CDR3 has 17 residues. V dropped 4 bases and J dropped 1; count of bases not matched to a gene: 8. Germline loops: CDR1 SGHRS, CDR2 YFSETQ. CDR3 nucleotide sequence: TGCGCCAGCAGCCTCGGGACAGGGGGCGCGGGGAACACTGAAGCTTTCTTT. It encodes CASSLGTGGAGNTEAFF.

Here the CDR3 DNA reads TGCGCCAGCAGCTTCCCCGGGACAGGGACCGCTGAAGCTTTCTTT. Protein: CASSFPGTGTAEAFF. V and J are TRBV5-1 and TRBJ1-1, with 9 bases lining up with TRBD1. Germline trimming cut 2 bases from V and 6 bases from J; bases unmatched to any gene: 8. Germline lookup yields CDR1 SGHRS and CDR2 YFSETQ. The CDR3 sequence is 15 residues long.

The chain links TRBV19 to TRBJ2-7; TRBD2 matches 9 bases. Germline CDR1 reads LNHDA; CDR2 reads SQIVND (reference sequence). V shed 5 bases, J shed 0 bases, and the junction held 5 bases outside the gene matches. CDR3 length: 15 amino acids. CDR3: CASSVPGLASYEQYF. The CDR3 DNA follows: TGTGCCAGTAGTGTTCCGGGACTAGCCTCCTACGAGCAGTACTTC.